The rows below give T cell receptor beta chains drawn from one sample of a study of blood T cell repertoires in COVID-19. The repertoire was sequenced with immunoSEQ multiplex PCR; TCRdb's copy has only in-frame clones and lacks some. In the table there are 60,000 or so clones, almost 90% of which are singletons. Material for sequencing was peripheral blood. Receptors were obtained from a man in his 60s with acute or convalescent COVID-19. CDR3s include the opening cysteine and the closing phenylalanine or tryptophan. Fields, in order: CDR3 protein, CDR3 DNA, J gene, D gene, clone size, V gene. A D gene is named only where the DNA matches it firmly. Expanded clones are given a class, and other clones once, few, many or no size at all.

CDR3: CAISLAGGLTDTQYF; DNA: TGTGCCATCAGCCTAGCGGGAGGCCTCACAGATACGCAGTATTTT; J: TRBJ2-3; D: TRBD2; size: .; V: TRBV10-3
CDR3: CASGPGQQYNEQFF; DNA: TGCGCCAGCGGACCGGGACAGCAGTACAATGAGCAGTTCTTC; J: TRBJ2-1; D: TRBD1; size: .; V: TRBV5-1
CDR3: CASSIRLAGGNTGELFF; DNA: TGTGCCAGTAGTATTAGGCTAGCGGGAGGGAACACCGGGGAGCTGTTTTTT; J: TRBJ2-2; D: TRBD2; size: .; V: TRBV19
CDR3: CASTGLALGTDTQYF; DNA: TGCGCCAGCACAGGACTAGCGTTAGGGACAGATACGCAGTATTTT; J: TRBJ2-3; D: TRBD2; size: .; V: TRBV5-1
CDR3: CAWSVRGPYEQYF; DNA: TGTGCCTGGAGTGTTCGGGGTCCCTACGAGCAGTACTTC; J: TRBJ2-7; D: .; size: .; V: TRBV30
CDR3: CASSIGPGQPANTEAFF; DNA: TGTGCCAGTAGTATAGGGCCGGGACAGCCGGCGAACACTGAAGCTTTCTTT; J: TRBJ1-1; D: TRBD1; size: .; V: TRBV19
CDR3: CASSDWEREPYEQYF; DNA: TGTGCCAGCAGCGATTGGGAGCGGGAGCCCTACGAGCAGTACTTC; J: TRBJ2-7; D: TRBD2; size: few; V: TRBV7-8
CDR3: CASSPGPQGKNTEAFF; DNA: TGCGCCAGCAGCCCGGGCCCACAGGGAAAGAACACTGAAGCTTTCTTT; J: TRBJ1-1; D: .; size: .; V: TRBV5-1
CDR3: CASSLPGTSGRASTGELFF; DNA: TGTGCCAGCAGCTTGCCCGGGACTAGCGGGAGGGCGAGCACCGGGGAGCTGTTTTTT; J: TRBJ2-2; D: TRBD2; size: .; V: TRBV5-4
CDR3: CASSLAGTGLEKLFF; DNA: TGTGCCAGCAGCTTAGCGGGGACAGGGTTGGAAAAACTGTTTTTT; J: TRBJ1-4; D: TRBD1; size: .; V: TRBV7-6
CDR3: CASSVGLTVETQYF; DNA: TGTGCCAGCAGCGTAGGACTGACTGTGGAGACCCAGTACTTC; J: TRBJ2-5; D: .; size: few; V: TRBV9
CDR3: CASSRSREKLFF; DNA: TGTGCCAGCAGCCGATCGAGGGAAAAACTGTTTTTT; J: TRBJ1-4; D: .; size: .; V: TRBV14
CDR3: CASSTGALSLTEAFF; DNA: TGTGCCAGCTCGACAGGGGCATTATCTCTCACTGAAGCTTTCTTT; J: TRBJ1-1; D: TRBD1; size: .; V: TRBV7-8
CDR3: CSVDQSFNNEQFF; DNA: TGCAGCGTTGATCAGTCTTTTAACAATGAGCAGTTCTTC; J: TRBJ2-1; D: .; size: .; V: TRBV29-1